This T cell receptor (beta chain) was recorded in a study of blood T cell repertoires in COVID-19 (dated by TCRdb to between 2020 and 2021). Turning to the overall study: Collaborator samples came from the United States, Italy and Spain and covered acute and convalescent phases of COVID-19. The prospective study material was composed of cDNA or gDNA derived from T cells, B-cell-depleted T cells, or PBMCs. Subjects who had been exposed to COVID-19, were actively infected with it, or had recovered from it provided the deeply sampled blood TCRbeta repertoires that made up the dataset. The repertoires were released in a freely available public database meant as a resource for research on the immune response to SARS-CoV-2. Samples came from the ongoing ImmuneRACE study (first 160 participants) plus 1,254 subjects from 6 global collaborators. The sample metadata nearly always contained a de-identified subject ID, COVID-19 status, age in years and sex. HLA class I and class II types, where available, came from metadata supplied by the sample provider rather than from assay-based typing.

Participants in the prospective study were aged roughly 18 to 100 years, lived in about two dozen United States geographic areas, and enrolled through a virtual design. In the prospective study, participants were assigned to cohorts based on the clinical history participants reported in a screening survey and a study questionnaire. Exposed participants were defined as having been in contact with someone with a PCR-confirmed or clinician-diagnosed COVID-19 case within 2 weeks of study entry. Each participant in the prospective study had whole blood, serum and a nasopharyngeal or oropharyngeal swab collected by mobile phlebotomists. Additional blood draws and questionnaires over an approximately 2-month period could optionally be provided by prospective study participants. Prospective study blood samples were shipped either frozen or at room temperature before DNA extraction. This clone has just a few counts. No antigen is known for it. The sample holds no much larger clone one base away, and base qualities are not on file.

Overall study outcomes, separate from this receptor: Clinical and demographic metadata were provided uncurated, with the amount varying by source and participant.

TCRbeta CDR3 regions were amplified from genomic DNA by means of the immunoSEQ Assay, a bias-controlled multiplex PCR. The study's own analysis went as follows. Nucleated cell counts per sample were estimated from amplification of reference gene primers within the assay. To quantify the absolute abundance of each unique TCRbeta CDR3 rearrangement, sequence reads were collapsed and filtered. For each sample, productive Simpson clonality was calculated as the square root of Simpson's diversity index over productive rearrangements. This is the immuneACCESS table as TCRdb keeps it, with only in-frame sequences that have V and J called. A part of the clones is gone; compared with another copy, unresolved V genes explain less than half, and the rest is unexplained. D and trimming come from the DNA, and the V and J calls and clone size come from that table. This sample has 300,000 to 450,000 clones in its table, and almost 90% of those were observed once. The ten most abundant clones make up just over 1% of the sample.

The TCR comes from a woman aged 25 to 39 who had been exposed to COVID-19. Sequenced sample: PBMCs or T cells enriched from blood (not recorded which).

The DNA sequence is given as TGTGCCAGCAGCCCCCTCGGGGGAAACACCATATATTTT. Translated, it gives CASSPLGGNTIYF. This chain is built from TRBV7-3 and TRBJ1-3, with the D gene not clear enough to name. The V end loses 5 bases and the J end loses 4 bases, and a stretch of 9 bases separates them. The germline V gene specifies SGHTA as CDR1 and FQGTGA as CDR2. The CDR3 numbers 13 residues from cysteine through phenylalanine. Solely the CDR3 DNA is kept, with 39 bases framed from the first base.